There are a few counts of the clone carrying this TCR beta chain. The sample comes from a study of T-cell memory formation after mild COVID-19. This CDR3 spans 12 amino acids. Trimming took 8 bases from V and 5 from J, leaving 12 bases between them. Germline CDR1 reads SEHNR; CDR2 reads FQNEAQ (reference sequence). MiXCR, applied by TCRdb to the 5' RACE reads, yields one record per CDR3 protein. Among over 300,000 distinct CDR3 sequences, around 20% were seen once, and the ten largest hold around a fifth. The sample comprised PBMCs or a T cell subset sorted from them (not recorded which). J is TRBJ2-5 and V is TRBV7-9; tentatively, D is TRBD2 (6 bases). The origin of this receptor is a man aged 18-30 years who had mild COVID-19 (a few samples of this study predate the infection). Cell type and time point are not known. In DNA, the CDR3 is TGTGCCAGCGGAGGGGCGTGGGAGACCCAGTACTTC. Translating gives CASGGAWETQYF.